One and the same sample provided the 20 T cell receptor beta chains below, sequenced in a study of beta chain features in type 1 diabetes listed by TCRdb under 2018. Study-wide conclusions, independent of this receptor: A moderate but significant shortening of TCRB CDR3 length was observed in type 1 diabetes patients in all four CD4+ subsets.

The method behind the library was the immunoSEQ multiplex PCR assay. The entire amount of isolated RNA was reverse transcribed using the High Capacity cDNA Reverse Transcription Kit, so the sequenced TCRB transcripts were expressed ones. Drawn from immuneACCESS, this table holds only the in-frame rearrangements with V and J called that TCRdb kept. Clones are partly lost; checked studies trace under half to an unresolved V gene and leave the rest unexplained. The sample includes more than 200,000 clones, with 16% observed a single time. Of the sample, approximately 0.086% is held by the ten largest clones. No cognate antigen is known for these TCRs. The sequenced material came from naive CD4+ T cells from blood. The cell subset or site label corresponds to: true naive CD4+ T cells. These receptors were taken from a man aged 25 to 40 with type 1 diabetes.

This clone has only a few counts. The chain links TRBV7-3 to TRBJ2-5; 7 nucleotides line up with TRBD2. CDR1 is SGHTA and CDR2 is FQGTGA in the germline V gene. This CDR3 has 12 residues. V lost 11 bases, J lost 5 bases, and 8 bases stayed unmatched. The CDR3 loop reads CAGGSSGETQYF. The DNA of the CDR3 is TGTGCCGGCGGGTCTAGCGGTGAGACCCAGTACTTC.

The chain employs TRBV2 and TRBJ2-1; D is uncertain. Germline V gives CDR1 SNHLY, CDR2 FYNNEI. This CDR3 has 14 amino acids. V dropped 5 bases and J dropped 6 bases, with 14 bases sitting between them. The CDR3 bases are TGTGCCAGCAGTCCCTTTAATGGAGCCAATGAGCAGTTCTTC. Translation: CASSPFNGANEQFF.

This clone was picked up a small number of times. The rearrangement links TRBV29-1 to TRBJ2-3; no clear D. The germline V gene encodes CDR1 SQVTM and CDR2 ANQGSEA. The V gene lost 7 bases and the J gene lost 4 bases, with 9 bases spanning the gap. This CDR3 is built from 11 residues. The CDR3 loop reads CSARKPDTQYF. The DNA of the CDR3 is TGCAGCGCGAGAAAACCAGATACGCAGTATTTT.

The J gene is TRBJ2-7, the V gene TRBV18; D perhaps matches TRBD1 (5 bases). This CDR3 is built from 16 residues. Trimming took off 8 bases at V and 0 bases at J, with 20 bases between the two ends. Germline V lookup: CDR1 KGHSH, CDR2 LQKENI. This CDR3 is CASKRTTTESSYEQYF. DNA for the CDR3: TGTGCCAGCAAACGGACCACGACAGAGAGCTCCTACGAGCAGTACTTC.

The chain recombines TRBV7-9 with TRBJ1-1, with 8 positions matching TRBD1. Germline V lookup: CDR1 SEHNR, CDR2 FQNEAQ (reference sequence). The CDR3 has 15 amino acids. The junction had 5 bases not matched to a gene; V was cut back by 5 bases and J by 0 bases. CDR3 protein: CASSPRQGMNTEAFF. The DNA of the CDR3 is TGTGCCAGCAGCCCTAGACAGGGGATGAACACTGAAGCTTTCTTT.

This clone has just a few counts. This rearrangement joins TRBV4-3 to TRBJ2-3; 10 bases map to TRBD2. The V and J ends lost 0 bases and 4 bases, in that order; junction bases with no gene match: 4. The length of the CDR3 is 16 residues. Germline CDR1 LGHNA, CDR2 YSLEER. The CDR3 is CASSQDRAGGSDTQYF. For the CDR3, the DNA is TGCGCCAGCAGCCAAGATCGAGCGGGAGGGTCAGATACGCAGTATTTT.

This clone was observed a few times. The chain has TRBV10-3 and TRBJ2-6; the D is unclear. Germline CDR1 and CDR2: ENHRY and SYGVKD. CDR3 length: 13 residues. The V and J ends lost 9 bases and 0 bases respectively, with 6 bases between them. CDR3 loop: CAMSISGANVLTF. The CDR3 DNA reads TGTGCCATGAGTATCTCTGGGGCCAACGTCCTGACTTTC.

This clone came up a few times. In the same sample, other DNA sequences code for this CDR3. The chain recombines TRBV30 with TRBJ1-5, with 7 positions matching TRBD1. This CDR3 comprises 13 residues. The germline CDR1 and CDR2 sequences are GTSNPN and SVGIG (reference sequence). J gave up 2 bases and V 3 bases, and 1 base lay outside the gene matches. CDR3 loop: CAWSGQGNQPQHF. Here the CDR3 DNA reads TGTGCCTGGAGCGGACAGGGCAATCAGCCCCAGCATTTT.

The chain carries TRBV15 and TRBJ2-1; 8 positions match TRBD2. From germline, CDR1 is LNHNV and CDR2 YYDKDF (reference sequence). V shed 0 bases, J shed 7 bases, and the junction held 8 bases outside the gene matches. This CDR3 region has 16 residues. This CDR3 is CATSRELADVRNEQFF. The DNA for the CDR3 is TGTGCCACCAGCAGAGAACTAGCGGACGTCAGGAATGAGCAGTTCTTC.

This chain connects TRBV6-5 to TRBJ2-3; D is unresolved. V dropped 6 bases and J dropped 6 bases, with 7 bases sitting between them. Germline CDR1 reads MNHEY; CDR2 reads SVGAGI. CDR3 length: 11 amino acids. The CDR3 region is CASSNRDTQYF. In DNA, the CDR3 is TGTGCCAGCAGCAACCGGGATACGCAGTATTTT.

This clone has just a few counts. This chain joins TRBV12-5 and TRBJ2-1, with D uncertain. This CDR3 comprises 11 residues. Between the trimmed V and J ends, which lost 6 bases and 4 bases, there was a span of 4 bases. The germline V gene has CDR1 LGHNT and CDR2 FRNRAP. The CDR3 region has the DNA TGTGCTAGTGGGCGGTACAATGAGCAGTTCTTC. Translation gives CASGRYNEQFF.

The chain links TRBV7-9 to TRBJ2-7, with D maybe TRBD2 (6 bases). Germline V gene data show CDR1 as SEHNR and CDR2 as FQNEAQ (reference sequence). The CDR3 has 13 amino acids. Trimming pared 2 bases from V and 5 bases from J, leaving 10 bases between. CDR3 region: CASSLYASDEQYF. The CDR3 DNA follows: TGTGCCAGCAGCTTATACGCTAGCGACGAGCAGTACTTC.

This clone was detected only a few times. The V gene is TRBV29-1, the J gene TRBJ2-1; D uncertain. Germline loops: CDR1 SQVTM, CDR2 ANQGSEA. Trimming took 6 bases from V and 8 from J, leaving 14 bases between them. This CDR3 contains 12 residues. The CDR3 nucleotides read TGCAGCGTCCCCAAATTATCCGATGAGCAGTTCTTC. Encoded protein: CSVPKLSDEQFF.

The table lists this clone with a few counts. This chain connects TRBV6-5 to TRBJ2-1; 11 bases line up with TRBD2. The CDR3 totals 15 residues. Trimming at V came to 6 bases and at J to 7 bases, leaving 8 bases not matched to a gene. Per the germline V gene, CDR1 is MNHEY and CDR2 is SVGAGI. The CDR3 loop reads CASRPLAGVSNEQFF. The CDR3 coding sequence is TGTGCCAGCAGACCACTAGCGGGAGTATCAAATGAGCAGTTCTTC.

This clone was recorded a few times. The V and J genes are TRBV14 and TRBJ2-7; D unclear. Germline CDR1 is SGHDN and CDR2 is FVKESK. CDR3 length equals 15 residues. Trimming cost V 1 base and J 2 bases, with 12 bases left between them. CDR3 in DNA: TGTGCCAGCAGCCAAGCCCCCGGGCGGACCTACGAGCAGTACTTC. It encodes CASSQAPGRTYEQYF. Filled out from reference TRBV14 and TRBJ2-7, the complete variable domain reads EAGVTQFPSHSVIEKGQTVTLRCDPISGHDNLYWYRRVMGKEIKFLLHFVKESKQDESGMPNNRFLAERTGGTYSTLKVQPAELEDSGVYFCASSQAPGRTYEQYFGPGTRLTVT.

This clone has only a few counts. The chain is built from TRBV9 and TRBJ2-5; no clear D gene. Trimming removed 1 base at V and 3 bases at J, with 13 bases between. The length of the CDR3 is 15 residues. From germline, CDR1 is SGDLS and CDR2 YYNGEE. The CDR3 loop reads CASSVNAAVKETQYF. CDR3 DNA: TGTGCCAGCAGCGTAAATGCGGCAGTTAAAGAGACCCAGTACTTC.

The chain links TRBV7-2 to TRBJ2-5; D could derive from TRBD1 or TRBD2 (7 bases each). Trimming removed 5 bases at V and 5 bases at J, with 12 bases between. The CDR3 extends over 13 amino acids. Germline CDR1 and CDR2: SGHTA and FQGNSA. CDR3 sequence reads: CASSAGGAETQYF. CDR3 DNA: TGTGCCAGCAGCGCAGGGGGGGCTGAGACCCAGTACTTC.

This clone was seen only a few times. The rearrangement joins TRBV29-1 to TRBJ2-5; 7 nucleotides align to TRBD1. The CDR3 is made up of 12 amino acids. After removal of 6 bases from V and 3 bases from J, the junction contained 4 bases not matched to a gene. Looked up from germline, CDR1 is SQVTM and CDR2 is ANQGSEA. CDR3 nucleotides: TGCAGCGTACACCAGGGGGAAGAGACCCAGTACTTC. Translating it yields CSVHQGEETQYF.

In nucleotides, the CDR3 is TGCAGCGCCTCTCCGGGACAGGGAACTCGCGAGCAGTACTTC. This codes for CSASPGQGTREQYF. The gene calls are TRBV29-1 and TRBJ2-7; 9 bases line up with TRBD1. Germline V CDR1 and CDR2: SQVTM, ANQGSEA. After removal of 7 bases from V and 6 bases from J, the junction contained 13 bases not matched to a gene. The CDR3 runs 14 residues.

The CDR3 DNA sequence: TGTGCCAGCAGACCCGGGACAGGGGGAAGTAATGAGCAGTTCTTC. This gives the protein CASRPGTGGSNEQFF. The chain links TRBV6-4 to TRBJ2-1; the match to TRBD1 covers 11 bases. This CDR3 is built from 15 residues. The germline gives CDR1 MRHNA, CDR2 SNTAGT. Germline trimming cut 6 bases from V and 7 bases from J; bases unmatched to any gene: 8.